This T cell receptor beta chain is drawn from a study of control samples from healthy donors and cancer patients. The junction had 4 bases not matched to a gene; V was cut back by 4 bases and J by 7 bases. This CDR3 is built from 13 residues. Germline CDR1 reads SQVTM; CDR2 reads ANQGSEA. Measured with immunoSEQ multiplex PCR; TCRdb has only the in-frame clones, and not every one. The sample lists 65,000 to 100,000 clones; roughly nine tenths were seen once. The sequencing sample was made of blood. V and J are TRBV29-1 and TRBJ1-4; 9 nucleotides agree with TRBD1. This TCR was sampled from a man aged 45-60 years in good health. The CDR3 coding sequence is TGCAGCGTTGGGGGACAGGGCGGTGAAAAACTGTTTTTT. It specifies CSVGGQGGEKLFF.